Reported below is one TCR beta chain. Its antigen remains unidentified. CDR1 and CDR2 from the germline V gene are SGDLS and YYNGEE. V dropped 0 bases and J dropped 5 bases, with 8 bases sitting between them. The CDR3 is 13 residues long. The entry originates in a study of T cells in localized non-small cell lung cancer. General observations from the study: In the blood, greater T cell density corresponded to longer overall survival. Out of the top 100 tumor clones, a median approximately 57 were seen in adjacent lung.

Only in-frame clones appear in the TCRdb table, and some are missing; sequencing was by immunoSEQ multiplex PCR. Of 45,000 to 60,000 clones listed, over 75% are singletons. The rearrangement uses TRBV9 and TRBJ1-2, with D unresolved. The specimen was peripheral blood, collected before any cancer treatment. The source of this sequence is a female donor older than 55 with stage II squamous cell lung carcinoma. The chain's CDR3 is CASSVGNRYGYTF. The DNA of the CDR3 is TGTGCCAGCAGCGTAGGAAATCGATATGGCTACACCTTC.